This TCR beta chain emerged from a study of blood T cell repertoires in COVID-19. For the study at large: COVID-19 samples, acute and convalescent, were from the United States, Italy and Spain.

Measured with immunoSEQ multiplex PCR; TCRdb has only the in-frame clones, and not every one. The sample includes some 100,000 clones, roughly 86% seen only once; the top ten take approximately 10%. CDR1 is MNHNS and CDR2 is SASEGT in the germline V gene. The V end was cut by 4 bases, the J end by 1 base, with 20 bases between. CDR3 length: 17 residues. This receptor was identified in a man between 45 and 60 years old with acute or convalescent COVID-19. This rearrangement joins TRBV6-1 to TRBJ2-7, with TRBD2 as a possible D gene (5 bases). Sequenced input: peripheral blood. CDR3 in DNA: TGTGCCAGCAGTGCCGACTTACTCGCGGGTCCTTCCTACGAGCAGTACTTC. Protein: CASSADLLAGPSYEQYF.